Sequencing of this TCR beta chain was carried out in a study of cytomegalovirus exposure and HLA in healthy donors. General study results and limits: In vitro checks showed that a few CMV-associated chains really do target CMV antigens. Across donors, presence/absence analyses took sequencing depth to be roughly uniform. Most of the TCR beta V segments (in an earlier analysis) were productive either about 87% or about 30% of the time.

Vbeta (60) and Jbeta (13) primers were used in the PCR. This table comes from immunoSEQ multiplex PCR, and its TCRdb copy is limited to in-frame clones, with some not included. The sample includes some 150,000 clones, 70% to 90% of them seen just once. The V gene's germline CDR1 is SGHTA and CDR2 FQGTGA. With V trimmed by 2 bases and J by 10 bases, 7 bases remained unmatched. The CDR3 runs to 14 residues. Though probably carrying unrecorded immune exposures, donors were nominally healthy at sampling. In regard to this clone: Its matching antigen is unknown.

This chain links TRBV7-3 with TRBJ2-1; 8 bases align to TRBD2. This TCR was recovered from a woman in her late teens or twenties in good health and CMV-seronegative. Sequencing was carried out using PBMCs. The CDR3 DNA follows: TGTGCCAGCAGCTTAGGGACTAGGGGTGGGGAGCAGTTCTTC. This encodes CASSLGTRGGEQFF.